This T cell receptor (beta chain) was captured by sequencing in a study of response to subunit inactivated influenza vaccine. MiXCR was run by TCRdb on the RT-PCR reads, yielding one entry per CDR3 protein. The table lists some 520,000 distinct CDR3 sequences, about 15% of them singletons. The ends were cut back, 4 bases at V and 2 bases at J, with 15 bases in the middle. This CDR3 has 14 amino acids. Per the germline V gene, CDR1 is SQVTM and CDR2 is ANQGSEA. This clonotype was counted at least ten times. This receptor was identified in a man in his fifties or sixties who received an inactivated influenza vaccine. The J gene is TRBJ2-7, the V gene TRBV29-1, with a possible D match to TRBD2 (6 bases). This specimen consisted of CD4+ T cells sorted from PBMCs, obtained less than 30 months after vaccination. This CDR3 reads CSVVSGRTAYEQYF. CDR3 in DNA: TGCAGCGTTGTAAGTGGGAGGACCGCCTACGAGCAGTACTTC.